This TCR beta chain was sequenced during a study of early T cells in non-severe SARS-CoV-2 infection. On the study more broadly: From unsorted whole blood, bulk RNA was sequenced, and the chains remained unpaired.

Findings and limits, study-wide: Reliance on VDJdb matching favored anti-spike CD8 responses; private and CD4 specificities were missed.

Individual cDNA molecules each received unique molecular identifiers attached to them. Each CDR3 protein gets one entry after TCRdb re-called the 5' RACE reads with MiXCR. The sample includes about 80,000 distinct CDR3 sequences, 5% to 6.5% seen only once; the top ten take under 10%. Remarks on this clonotype: Its specificity is unknown.

The V and J ends lost 4 bases and 6 bases, in that order; junction bases with no gene match: 5. The CDR3 sequence is 14 residues long. From germline, CDR1 is ENHRY and CDR2 SYGVKD. The chain couples TRBV10-3 to TRBJ2-3; 9 bases are a match to TRBD2. The origin of this receptor is an adult who was a healthcare worker with PCR-confirmed SARS-CoV-2 infection or an uninfected control (not recorded which). The sample was whole blood. The CDR3 reads CAISAGGGADTQYF. The CDR3 DNA reads TGTGCCATCAGTGCTGGCGGGGGGGCCGATACGCAGTATTTT.